A few counts support the clone carrying this TCR beta chain. Antigen specificity is unknown. The data belong to a study of OX40 agonist ivuxolimab in advanced cancers. As for the study in general: Eligibility admitted prior anti-PD-1, anti-PD-L1 or anti-CTLA-4 therapy; 35% to 40% had some. Study-wide points: Compared with CD4+, CD8+ T cells on average had more expanded clones. Clonal expansion was seen in CD4+ and CD8+ blood T cells by week 6 at 0.1 to 3.0 mg/kg.

Generated by immunoSEQ multiplex PCR, the TCRdb table keeps only in-frame clones and is missing some. Here the sample spans nearly 80,000 clones, about 84% being singletons. This CDR3 has 13 amino acids. Germline loops: CDR1 SGHDN, CDR2 FVKESK. Between the trimmed V and J ends, which lost 4 bases and 8 bases, there was a span of 14 bases. The TCR comes from an adult with an advanced solid tumor such as melanoma, head and neck, liver or kidney cancer. The material was CD4+ or CD8+ T cells sorted from blood, obtained in a trial of the OX40 agonist ivuxolimab. The genes are TRBV14 and TRBJ1-2, with D unclear. The CDR3 loop reads CASSRLLLGGYTF. The CDR3 region has the DNA TGTGCCAGCAGCCGCCTCCTGCTGGGAGGCTACACCTTC.